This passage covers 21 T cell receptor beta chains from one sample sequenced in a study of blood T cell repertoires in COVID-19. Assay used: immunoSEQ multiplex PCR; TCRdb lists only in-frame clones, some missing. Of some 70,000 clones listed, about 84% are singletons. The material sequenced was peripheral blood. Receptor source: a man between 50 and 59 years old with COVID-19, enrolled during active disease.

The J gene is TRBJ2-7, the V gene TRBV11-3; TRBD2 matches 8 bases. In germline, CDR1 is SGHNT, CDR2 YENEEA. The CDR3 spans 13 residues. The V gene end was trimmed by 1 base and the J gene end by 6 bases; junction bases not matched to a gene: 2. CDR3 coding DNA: TGTGCCAGCAGCTTAGCGGGAGGGGGCGAGCAGTACTTC. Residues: CASSLAGGGEQYF.

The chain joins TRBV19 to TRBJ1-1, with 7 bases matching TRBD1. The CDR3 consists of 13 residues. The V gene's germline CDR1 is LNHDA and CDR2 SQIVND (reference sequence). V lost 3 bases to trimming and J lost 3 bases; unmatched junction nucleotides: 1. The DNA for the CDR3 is TGTGCCAGTAGTATCAGGGGGGACACTGAAGCTTTCTTT. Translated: CASSIRGDTEAFF. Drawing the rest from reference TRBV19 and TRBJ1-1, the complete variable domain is DGGITQSPKYLFRKEGQNVTLSCEQNLNHDAMYWYRQDPGQGLRLIYYSQIVNDFQKGDIAEGYSVSREKKESFPLTVTSAQKNPTAFYLCASSIRGDTEAFFGQGTRLTVV.

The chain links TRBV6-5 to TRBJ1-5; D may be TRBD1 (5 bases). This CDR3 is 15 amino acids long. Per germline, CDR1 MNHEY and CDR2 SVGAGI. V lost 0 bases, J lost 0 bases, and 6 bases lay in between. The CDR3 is CASSYSGVSNQPQHF. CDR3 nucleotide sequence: TGTGCCAGCAGTTACTCAGGGGTTAGCAATCAGCCCCAGCATTTT.

CDR3 residues: CASRSGQDFNYGYTF. The CDR3, as DNA: TGTGCCAGCAGGTCCGGACAGGACTTTAACTATGGCTACACCTTC. The chain is built from TRBV6-5 and TRBJ1-2; TRBD1 agrees at 7 bases. Germline CDR1 reads MNHEY; CDR2 reads SVGAGI. The J segment lost 1 base and the V segment lost 6 bases, leaving 8 bases of the junction unmatched. This CDR3 spans 15 amino acids.

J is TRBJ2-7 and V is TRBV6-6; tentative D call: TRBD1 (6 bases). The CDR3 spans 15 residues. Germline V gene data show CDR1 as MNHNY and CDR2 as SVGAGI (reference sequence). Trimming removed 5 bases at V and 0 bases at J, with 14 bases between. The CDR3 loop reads CASSTRQAISYEQYF. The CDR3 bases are TGTGCCAGCAGTACCAGACAGGCGATCTCCTACGAGCAGTACTTC.

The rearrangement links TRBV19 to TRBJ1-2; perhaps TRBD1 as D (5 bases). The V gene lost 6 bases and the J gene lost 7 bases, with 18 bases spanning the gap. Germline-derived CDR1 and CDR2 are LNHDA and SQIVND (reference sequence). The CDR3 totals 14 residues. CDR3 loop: CASSDPGTSGGYTF. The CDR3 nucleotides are TGTGCCAGTAGCGATCCCGGGACTTCGGGTGGCTACACCTTC. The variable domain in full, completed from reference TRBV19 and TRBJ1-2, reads DGGITQSPKYLFRKEGQNVTLSCEQNLNHDAMYWYRQDPGQGLRLIYYSQIVNDFQKGDIAEGYSVSREKKESFPLTVTSAQKNPTAFYLCASSDPGTSGGYTFGSGTRLTVV.

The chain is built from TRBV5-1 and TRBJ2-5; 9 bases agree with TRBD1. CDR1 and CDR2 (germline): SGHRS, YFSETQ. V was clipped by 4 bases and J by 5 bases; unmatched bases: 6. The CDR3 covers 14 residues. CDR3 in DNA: TGCGCCAGCAGCGTCGGGACAGGGAGGGAGACCCAGTACTTC. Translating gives CASSVGTGRETQYF.

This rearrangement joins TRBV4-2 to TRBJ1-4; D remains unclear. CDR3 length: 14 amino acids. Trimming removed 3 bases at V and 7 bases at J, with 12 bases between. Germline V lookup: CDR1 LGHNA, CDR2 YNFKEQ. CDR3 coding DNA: TGTGCCAGCAGCCAGTTATCCGGAGGTGAAAAACTGTTTTTT. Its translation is CASSQLSGGEKLFF.

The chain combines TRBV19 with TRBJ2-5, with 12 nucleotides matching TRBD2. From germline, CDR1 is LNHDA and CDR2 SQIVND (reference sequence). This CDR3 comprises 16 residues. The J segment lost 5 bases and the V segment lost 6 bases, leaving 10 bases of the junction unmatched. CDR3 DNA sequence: TGTGCCAGTAGCTTTTCTAGCGGGGGGGCCTGGGAGACCCAGTACTTC. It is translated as CASSFSSGGAWETQYF. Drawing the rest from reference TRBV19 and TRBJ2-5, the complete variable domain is DGGITQSPKYLFRKEGQNVTLSCEQNLNHDAMYWYRQDPGQGLRLIYYSQIVNDFQKGDIAEGYSVSREKKESFPLTVTSAQKNPTAFYLCASSFSSGGAWETQYFGPGTRLLVL.

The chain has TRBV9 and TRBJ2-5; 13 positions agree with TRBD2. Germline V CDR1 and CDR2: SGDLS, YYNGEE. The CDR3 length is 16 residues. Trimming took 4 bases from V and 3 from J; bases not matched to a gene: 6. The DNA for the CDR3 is TGTGCCAGCAGCCCCCTCGGGACTAGCGGGGAAGAGACCCAGTACTTC. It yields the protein CASSPLGTSGEETQYF. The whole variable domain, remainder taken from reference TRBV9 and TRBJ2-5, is DSGVTQTPKHLITATGQRVTLRCSPRSGDLSVYWYQQSLDQGLQFLIQYYNGEERAKGNILERFSAQQFPDLHSELNLSSLELGDSALYFCASSPLGTSGEETQYFGPGTRLLVL.

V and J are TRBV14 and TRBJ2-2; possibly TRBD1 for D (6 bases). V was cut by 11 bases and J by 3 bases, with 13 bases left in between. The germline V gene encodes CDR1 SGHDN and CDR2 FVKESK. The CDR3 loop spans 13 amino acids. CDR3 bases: TGTGCCGTACAGGGTGAGGACACCGGGGAGCTGTTTTTT. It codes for CAVQGEDTGELFF.

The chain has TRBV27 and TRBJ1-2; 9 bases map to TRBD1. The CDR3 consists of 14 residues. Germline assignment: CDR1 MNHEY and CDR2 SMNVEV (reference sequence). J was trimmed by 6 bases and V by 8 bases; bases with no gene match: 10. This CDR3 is CASGFWDRVDGYTF. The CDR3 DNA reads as TGTGCCAGCGGATTCTGGGACAGGGTTGATGGCTACACCTTC.

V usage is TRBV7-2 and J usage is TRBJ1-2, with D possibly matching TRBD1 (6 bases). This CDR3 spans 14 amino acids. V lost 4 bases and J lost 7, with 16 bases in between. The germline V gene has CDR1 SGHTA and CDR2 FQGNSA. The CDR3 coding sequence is TGTGCCAGCAGCTGGATTACAGGGCTTGGTGGCTACACCTTC. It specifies CASSWITGLGGYTF.

The CDR3 DNA is TGTGCCAGCGGGGGTCCCACGGGACAGGGCTACGAGCAGTACTTC. Its protein is CASGGPTGQGYEQYF. This chain connects TRBV28 to TRBJ2-7; 9 nucleotides line up with TRBD1. The CDR3 contains 15 residues. Trimming removed 8 bases from V and 3 bases from J; junction bases left unmatched: 11. CDR1 is MDHEN and CDR2 is SYDVKM in the germline V gene.

This chain's CDR3 is CASSRRTGDPGELFF. CDR3 nucleotides: TGTGCCAGCAGCCGACGGACAGGGGACCCCGGGGAGCTGTTTTTT. The chain uses TRBV7-8 and TRBJ2-2; 9 nucleotides match TRBD1. The CDR3 covers 15 residues. The germline V gene encodes CDR1 SGHVS and CDR2 FQNEAQ. Trimming removed 5 bases from V and 6 bases from J; junction bases left unmatched: 7.

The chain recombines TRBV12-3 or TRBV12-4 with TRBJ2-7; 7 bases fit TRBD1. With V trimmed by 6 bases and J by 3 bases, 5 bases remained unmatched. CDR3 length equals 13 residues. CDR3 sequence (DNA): TGTGCCAGCAGCCAAAGACAGGGCTACGAGCAGTACTTC. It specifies CASSQRQGYEQYF.

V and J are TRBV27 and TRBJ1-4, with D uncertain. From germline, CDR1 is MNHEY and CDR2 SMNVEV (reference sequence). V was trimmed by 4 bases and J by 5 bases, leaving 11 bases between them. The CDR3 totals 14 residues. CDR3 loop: CASSSSTGNEKLFF. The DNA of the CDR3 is TGTGCCAGCAGTTCCTCCACGGGGAATGAAAAACTGTTTTTT.

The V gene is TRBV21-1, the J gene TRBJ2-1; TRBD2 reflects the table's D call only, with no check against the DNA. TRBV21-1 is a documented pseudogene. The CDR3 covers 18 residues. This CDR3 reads CASSKALGGVSSYNEQFF. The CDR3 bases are TGTGCCAGCAGCAAAGCGCTCGGGGGGGTTAGCTCCTACAATGAGCAGTTCTTC.

CDR3 loop: CASSFFPKSGKNQPQHF. CDR3 nucleotides: TGTGCCAGCAGTTTTTTTCCTAAATCCGGGAAAAATCAGCCCCAGCATTTT. This chain links TRBV6-2 or TRBV6-3 with TRBJ1-5; D is unresolved. Trimming removed 4 bases from V and 4 bases from J, with 20 bases in between. CDR3 length: 17 residues. CDR1 and CDR2 (germline): MNHEY, SVGEGT.

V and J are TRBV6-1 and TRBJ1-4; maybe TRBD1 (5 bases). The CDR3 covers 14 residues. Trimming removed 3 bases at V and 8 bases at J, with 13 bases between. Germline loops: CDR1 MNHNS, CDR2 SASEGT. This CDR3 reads CASSDGGGGEKLFF. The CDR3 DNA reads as TGTGCCAGCAGTGATGGTGGGGGAGGGGAAAAACTGTTTTTT.

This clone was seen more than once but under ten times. The CDR3 region has the DNA TGTGCCAGCCTAGGGAGAGTGAACACTGAAGCTTTCTTT. Translating gives CASLGRVNTEAFF. V gene TRBV3-1 (or the pseudogene TRBV3-2) combines with J gene TRBJ1-1; D uncertain. Germline V gene data show CDR1 as LGHDT and CDR2 as YNNKEL (reference sequence). Between the trimmed V and J ends, which lost 8 bases and 0 bases, there was a span of 10 bases. The CDR3 has 13 residues.